Listed below are T cell receptor beta chains from one sample, sequenced in a study of early T cells in non-severe SARS-CoV-2 infection. In TCRdb, the 5' RACE reads were re-called with MiXCR into one record per CDR3 protein. The sample contains about 32,000 distinct CDR3 sequences, about 3.9% of which appear only once. Input material: whole blood. All receptors come from an adult who was a healthcare worker with PCR-confirmed SARS-CoV-2 infection or an uninfected control (not recorded which). Both conserved end residues are part of each CDR3. D genes are given only for firm matches. Size values are once, few and many counts, or a class for expanded clones, and some rows have none.

v_gene	j_gene	len	d_gene	abundance	CDR3nt	CDR3aa
TRBV6-6	TRBJ2-2	13	NA	many	TGTGCCAGCAGTCGGGCCAACACCGGGGAGCTGTTTTTT	CASSRANTGELFF
TRBV28	TRBJ1-2	14	NA	many	TGTGCAACTACTCCCCCAGACAGAAACTATGGCTACACCTTC	CATTPPDRNYGYTF
TRBV4-1	TRBJ2-1	15	NA	many	TGCGCCAGCAGCCAAGGGCTAGCGACCTACAATGAGCAGTTCTTC	CASSQGLATYNEQFF
TRBV28	TRBJ2-7	15	TRBD2	many	TGTGCCAGCATCGAACCGGGACTAGCCCTCTACGAGCAGTACTTC	CASIEPGLALYEQYF
TRBV18	TRBJ1-6	15	NA	many	TGTGCCAGCTCACCAATCTCCCCCAATAATTCACCCCTCCACTTT	CASSPISPNNSPLHF
TRBV3-1	TRBJ2-7	16	NA	many	TGTGCCAGCAGCCATTACTTCCTCGACAGACCTTGGGAGCAGTACTTC	CASSHYFLDRPWEQYF
TRBV29-1	TRBJ2-1	11	NA	many	TGCAGCGTTGCTGAGATGACTGAGCAGTTCTTC	CSVAEMTEQFF
TRBV5-4	TRBJ2-1	15	NA	NA	TGTGCCAGCAGCTTGGGGAGCAATTCCTACAATGAGCAGTTCTTC	CASSLGSNSYNEQFF
TRBV10-1	TRBJ2-1	15	NA	few	TGCGCCAGCAGTGATTATGCCCTCGGCTACAATGAGCAGTTCTTC	CASSDYALGYNEQFF
TRBV19	TRBJ1-3	14	NA	many	TGTGCCAGTACCCGGGGAGGGAGCGGAAACACCATATATTTT	CASTRGGSGNTIYF
TRBV28	TRBJ2-7	15	TRBD1	many	TGTGCCAGCAGTCGCCAGGGGGCCCACTCCTACGAGCAGTACTTC	CASSRQGAHSYEQYF
TRBV7-3	TRBJ1-1	13	NA	many	TGTGCCAGCAGCTCCTCAGTCAACACTGAAGCTTTCTTT	CASSSSVNTEAFF
TRBV7-9	TRBJ1-1	13	TRBD1	large	TGTGCCAGCAGCCCGACAGGGGACACTGAAGCTTTCTTT	CASSPTGDTEAFF
TRBV6-2/TRBV6-3	TRBJ2-3	16	TRBD1	many	TGTGCCAGCTCATACCCGGGACAGGCGTCCACAGATACGCAGTATTTT	CASSYPGQASTDTQYF
TRBV24-1	TRBJ2-1	16	TRBD2	many	TGTGCCACCAGTGATTACTCGGGACTAGAAGACAATGAGCAGTTCTTC	CATSDYSGLEDNEQFF
TRBV29-1	TRBJ2-7	13	NA	few	TGCAGCGTTGATGGCAGGGGCCCCTACGAGCAGTACTTC	CSVDGRGPYEQYF